This passage covers 2 T cell receptor beta chains from one sample sequenced in a study of T cell clonotyping in hematopoietic cell transplantation. Sequenced by immunoSEQ multiplex PCR; TCRdb stores in-frame clones only, minus some. The sample includes about 36,000 clones, approximately 88% seen only once; the top ten take roughly 1.8%. Sequencing input: peripheral blood mononuclear cells. The receptor set was obtained from a middle-aged woman in good health. Some clones in this sample may be carry-over from other donors' samples.

This clone was detected a few times. J is TRBJ2-2 and V is TRBV28; TRBD1 aligns across 8 bases. The CDR3 consists of 15 residues. V was clipped by 6 bases and J by 4 bases; unmatched bases: 7. Germline lookup yields CDR1 MDHEN and CDR2 SYDVKM. Here the CDR3 reads CASRARGRGTGELFF. CDR3 sequence (DNA): TGTGCCAGCAGGGCCAGGGGGCGGGGCACCGGGGAGCTGTTTTTT.

CDR3: CRAGGASTDTQYF. The CDR3 nucleotides are TGCAGAGCAGGGGGAGCTAGCACAGATACGCAGTATTTT. The chain links TRBV29-1 to TRBJ2-3, with TRBD1 matching over 7 bases. The germline V gene encodes CDR1 SQVTM and CDR2 ANQGSEA. This CDR3 region has 13 residues.